The sequence of this T cell receptor (beta chain) was determined in a study of Ad26.COV2.S vaccination and SARS-CoV-2 variants. Study-wide context: Donor allocation was to the COV1001 Ad26.COV2.S trial arm.

Remarks on this clone: Its antigen is not identified.

Treatment meaning: 19 received Ad26.COV2.S at low or high dose, single or two shots; about 5 received placebo; per-sample allocation not given. The study sampled participants on day 63 after the first vaccine or placebo injection. Here immunoSEQ multiplex PCR was the method, and the copy in TCRdb shows in-frame clones only, minus some. The top ten hold more than 1.5% of the sample, which has 350,000 to 450,000 clones, approximately 90% seen once. Findings and caveats of the study: Responses of T cells in total may have been underestimated by the TCR breadth and depth analyses. Responses of spike-specific T cells (both CD8+ and CD4+) reportedly showed substantial breadth after vaccination.

Losses at the gene ends were 1 base for V and 7 bases for J; bases not matched to a gene: 3. Per the germline V gene, CDR1 is SGHVS and CDR2 is FNYEAQ. This CDR3 is built from 15 residues. Sequencing was performed on peripheral blood, taken in a trial of Ad26.COV2.S vaccine versus placebo. The sequence came from a person aged 18-60 years who received the Ad26.COV2.S COVID-19 vaccine or a placebo. The rearrangement uses TRBV7-6 and TRBJ1-6, with 8 bases matching TRBD1. DNA for the CDR3: TGTGCCAGCAGCTTAGTTCAGGGGGCGAATTCACCCCTCCACTTT. This gives the protein CASSLVQGANSPLHF.